This TCR beta chain was recovered during a study of blood T cells in healthy people across ages. In the study overall: Template switching captured about one barcoded beta molecule per two T cells. Study results and caveats: Significant beta diversity loss was already apparent by age roughly 40, declining roughly linearly.

Notes on this clonotype: Its antigen is undetermined.

A second about 6 to 12 cycle PCR used barcoded and J-beta primers. Using its own MiXCR run on the 5' RACE reads, TCRdb lists one record per CDR3 protein. The data show some 860,000 distinct CDR3 sequences, with around three fifths seen just once and about a quarter held by the top ten. V lost 3 bases to trimming and J lost 5 bases, with 20 bases between them. The CDR3 runs 16 residues. Germline values: CDR1 DFQATT, CDR2 SNEGSKA (reference sequence). The TCR sequence derives from a middle-aged man in good health. This chain connects TRBV20-1 to TRBJ1-5, with D unresolved. The sequenced material came from blood. The CDR3 DNA is TGCAGTGCTAGGTTTTTTTCATCAACAGCCGATCAGCCCCAGCATTTT. Its protein is CSARFFSSTADQPQHF.